This TCR beta chain derives from a study of blood T cell repertoires in COVID-19. V lost 8 bases, J lost 0 bases, and 16 bases lay in between. CDR3 length: 15 amino acids. CDR1 and CDR2 from the germline V gene are LNHDA and SQIVND (reference sequence). The method was immunoSEQ multiplex PCR; TCRdb's version includes in-frame clones alone and lacks a portion of them. Seen here are roughly 95,000 clones, around nine tenths observed once, and the top ten hold under 5%. Sequenced input: peripheral blood. The TCR comes from a woman between 50 and 59 years old in a cohort sampled during active COVID-19. The J gene is TRBJ1-2, the V gene TRBV19, with D unresolved. The DNA for the CDR3 is TGTGCCAGTCGGTACGGGTCAGCCGCTAACTATGGCTACACCTTC. Its translation is CASRYGSAANYGYTF.